This entry describes one T cell receptor (beta chain). The sample originates from a study of blood T cell repertoires in COVID-19. Across the study: The analysed material was cDNA or gDNA that came from T cells, B-cell-depleted T cells, or PBMCs.

This CDR3 is built from 13 residues. The V and J ends lost 5 bases and 5 bases respectively, with 9 bases between them. CDR1 LNHNV and CDR2 YYDKDF come from the germline V gene (reference sequence). Data came from immunoSEQ multiplex PCR; TCRdb stores just in-frame clones and leaves some out. There are some 320,000 clones in the sample; 90% occur only once, and 2.6% lies in the top ten. Participants' own reports of clinical history determined their cohort assignment. Among Cohort 3 donors, those recovered had two negative PCRs, clearance, or symptom resolution. The chain couples TRBV15 to TRBJ2-2; D is perhaps TRBD1 (5 bases). Input material: PBMCs or T cells enriched from blood (not recorded which). This TCR was recovered from a man aged 55-75 years who had recovered from COVID-19. This CDR3 is CATSYGATGELFF. CDR3 sequence (DNA): TGTGCCACCAGCTATGGGGCTACCGGGGAGCTGTTTTTT.